This is a list of T cell receptor beta chains from one sample in a study of cytomegalovirus exposure and HLA in healthy donors. The data were produced by immunoSEQ multiplex PCR, yet TCRdb's version contains in-frame clones alone and is incomplete. Of about 140,000 clones listed, 70% to 80% are singletons. Source material: PBMCs. Receptors originate from a female donor in good health and CMV-seronegative. Both conserved end residues are part of each CDR3. The order of the fields is D gene, J gene, V gene, CDR3 protein. D genes are given only for firm matches.

TRBD1	TRBJ2-5	TRBV2	CASSAHAGQGQETQYF
TRBD1	TRBJ1-2	TRBV5-1	CASSLATGLGYTF
.	TRBJ1-1	TRBV15	CATMRMEGEGMNTEAFF
TRBD2	TRBJ2-3	TRBV6-1	CASSGTSGGKDTQYF
.	TRBJ1-1	TRBV20-1	CSAESTEAFF
TRBD1	TRBJ2-2	TRBV10-3	CAVRQGAETGELFF
TRBD2	TRBJ2-3	TRBV4-3	CASSFRLADTDTQYF
TRBD1	TRBJ2-7	TRBV5-6	CASSLGQGLYEQYF
TRBD1	TRBJ2-7	TRBV27	CASSFHDRGEQYF
.	TRBJ2-7	TRBV5-6	CASSFGTYYEQYF
TRBD2	TRBJ2-1	TRBV19	CATHPSSGYNEQFF
.	TRBJ1-2	TRBV30	CAWSPSHGYTF
TRBD1	TRBJ2-5	TRBV9	CASSVGSGTGVSETQYF
TRBD1	TRBJ2-6	TRBV27	CASRPNRGLLNSGANVLTF
TRBD1	TRBJ1-3	TRBV5-6	CASSLGPGQGGGNTIYF
TRBD1	TRBJ2-6	TRBV18	CASSPLQGYSGANVLTF
.	TRBJ1-5	TRBV28	CASSPPGGPHQPQHF
TRBD1	TRBJ1-5	TRBV30	CAWSLPGQGNQPQHF
TRBD2	TRBJ2-5	TRBV14	CASSRAGGLLAEQETQYF
.	TRBJ2-6	TRBV10-3	CAHGRGRGDGANVLTF
TRBD1	TRBJ2-7	TRBV18	CASSLDRDQQYF
TRBD2	TRBJ2-7	TRBV19	CASRIALAGGVGEQYF
.	TRBJ1-5	TRBV27	CASSPTAVSNQPQHF
.	TRBJ2-3	TRBV29-1	CSVLGQSDTQYF
TRBD2	TRBJ2-1	TRBV29-1	CSVQTSGAGEQFF